This T cell receptor (beta chain) originates from a study of shared clonotypes between healthy human individuals. Study-wide results and limits: Donors were few, which limited the genetic and exposure-history diversity represented. An anticipated effect of sequencing depth on clonotype sharing among donors was recognized. Clonotypes that were shared across a handful of donors made up around 5% of naive CD4 clonotypes.

In this sample, this clone turned up once. Antigen specificity is unknown. The CDR3 totals 14 residues. The germline V gene has CDR1 SNHLY and CDR2 FYNNEI. The J segment lost 7 bases and the V segment lost 5 bases, leaving 5 bases of the junction unmatched. Naive CD8 cells were CD45RO-negative, positively selected for CCR7, excluding terminally differentiated effector memory CD45RA+ cells. Healthy HIV-negative adults with no recent acute infections or vaccinations were recruited as donors. TCRdb keeps only in-frame clones here, not all; method: immunoSEQ multiplex PCR. The sample contains some 600,000 clones, roughly 95% of which appear only once.

The material sequenced was naive CD8+ T cells sorted from blood. The receptor was isolated from a woman under 40 in good health. The rearrangement links TRBV2 to TRBJ1-6, with 7 bases identical to TRBD1. This CDR3 is CASSQQGSNSPLHF. The DNA of the CDR3 is TGTGCCAGCAGTCAACAGGGGAGCAATTCACCCCTCCACTTT.